These 5 T cell receptor beta chains came from one sample sequenced in a study of blood T cells in healthy people across ages. Primers used in a second PCR of about 7 to 12 cycles were a sample-barcoded 5' primer and a J-beta primer mix. TCRdb fed the 5' RACE reads into MiXCR, producing one record per CDR3 protein. Of some 860,000 distinct CDR3 sequences listed, roughly three fifths were seen once; the top ten hold 25% to 30%. Input material: blood. The receptors derive from a man between 35 and 55 years old in good health.

The chain has TRBV24-1 and TRBJ2-7, with 8 bases matching TRBD1. This CDR3 contains 16 residues. The V segment lost 6 bases and the J segment 5 bases; nucleotides outside the gene matches: 14. Germline V gives CDR1 KGHDR, CDR2 SFDVKD. CDR3 protein: CATSSSYHRGVNEQYF. The DNA of the CDR3 is TGTGCCACCAGTTCGTCGTACCACAGGGGGGTAAACGAGCAGTACTTC.

This chain connects TRBV7-8 to TRBJ2-6; TRBD1 or TRBD2 may be the D gene (5 bases each). The CDR3 loop spans 18 amino acids. The germline V gene encodes CDR1 SGHVS and CDR2 FQNEAQ. Trimming left V 5 bases short and J 2 bases short, with 19 bases between. The CDR3 spells CASSQLGTGNTGANVLTF. The CDR3 nucleotides are TGTGCCAGCAGCCAATTGGGGACGGGCAATACTGGGGCCAACGTCCTGACTTTC.

The J gene is TRBJ2-5, the V gene TRBV28, with 7 nucleotides matching TRBD2. This CDR3 comprises 12 residues. V trimming: 10 bases; J trimming: 1 base; junction bases outside the gene matches: 3. The germline V gene encodes CDR1 MDHEN and CDR2 SYDVKM. The CDR3 loop reads CATAGVQETQYF. As DNA, the CDR3 is TGTGCCACGGCGGGAGTCCAAGAGACCCAGTACTTC.

V and J are TRBV29-1 and TRBJ2-1; TRBD2 matches at 8 bases. Per the germline V gene, CDR1 is SQVTM and CDR2 is ANQGSEA. V lost 1 base, J lost 2 bases, and 1 base stayed unmatched. CDR3 length: 14 residues. The CDR3 DNA follows: TGCAGCGTTGAAGGGCGGGGGGCCTACAATGAGCAGTTCTTC. This translates into CSVEGRGAYNEQFF.

The chain is built from TRBV3-1 and TRBJ2-7, with D possibly being TRBD2 (5 bases). CDR1 and CDR2 from the germline V gene are LGHDT and YNNKEL (reference sequence). The CDR3 loop spans 15 amino acids. Between the trimmed V and J ends, which lost 0 bases and 7 bases, there was a span of 16 bases. CDR3 DNA: TGTGCCAGCAGCCAAGAAGTGAGGGCTTTCAATGAGCAGTACTTC. Protein: CASSQEVRAFNEQYF.